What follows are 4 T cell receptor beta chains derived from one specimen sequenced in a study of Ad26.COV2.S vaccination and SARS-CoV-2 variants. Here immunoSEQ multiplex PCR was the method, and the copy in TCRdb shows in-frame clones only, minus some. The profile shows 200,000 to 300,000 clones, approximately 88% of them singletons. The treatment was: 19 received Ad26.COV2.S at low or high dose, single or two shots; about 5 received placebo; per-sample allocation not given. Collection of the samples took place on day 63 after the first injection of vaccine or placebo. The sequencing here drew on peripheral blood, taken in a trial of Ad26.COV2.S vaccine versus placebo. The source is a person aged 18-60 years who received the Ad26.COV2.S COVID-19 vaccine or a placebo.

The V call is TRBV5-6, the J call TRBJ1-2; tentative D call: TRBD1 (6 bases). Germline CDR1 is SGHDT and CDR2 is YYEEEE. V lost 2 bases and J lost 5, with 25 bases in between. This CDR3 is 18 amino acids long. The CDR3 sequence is CASSFQGGGRGSRYGYTF. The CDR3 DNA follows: TGTGCCAGCAGCTTCCAAGGGGGAGGAAGAGGTTCTAGGTATGGCTACACCTTC.

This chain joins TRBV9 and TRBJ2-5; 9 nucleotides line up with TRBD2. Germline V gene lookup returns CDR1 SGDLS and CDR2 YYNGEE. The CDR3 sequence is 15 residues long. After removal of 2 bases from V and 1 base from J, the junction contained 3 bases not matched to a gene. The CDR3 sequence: CASSVLAGTQETQYF. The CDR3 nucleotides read TGTGCCAGCAGCGTCCTAGCGGGGACCCAAGAGACCCAGTACTTC.

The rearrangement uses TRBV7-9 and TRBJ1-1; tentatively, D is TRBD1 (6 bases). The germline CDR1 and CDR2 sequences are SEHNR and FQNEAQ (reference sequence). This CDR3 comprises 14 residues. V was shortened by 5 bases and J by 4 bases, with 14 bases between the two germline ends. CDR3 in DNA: TGTGCCAGCAGCCAGTTAGGGGGGGCCACTGAAGCTTTCTTT. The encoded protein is CASSQLGGATEAFF.

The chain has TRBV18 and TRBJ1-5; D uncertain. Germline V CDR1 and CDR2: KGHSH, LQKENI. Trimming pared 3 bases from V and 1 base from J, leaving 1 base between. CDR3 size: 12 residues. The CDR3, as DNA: TGTGCCAGCTCACCGAGCAATCAGCCCCAGCATTTT. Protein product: CASSPSNQPQHF.